This T cell receptor (beta chain) was recorded in a study of T cells in Graves' hyperthyroidism and ophthalmopathy. Findings of the study overall: Most thyroid clonotypes expanded above 0.001 appeared in blood too.

Around 10 ml fresh peripheral blood yielded the PBMCs. Amplified TCR beta CDR3 regions came from RNA transcripts. First-round RT-PCR with HTBI primers amplified the TCR CDR3 region. One entry per CDR3 protein results from TCRdb running MiXCR on the multiplex PCR reads. Here the sample spans hundreds of thousands of distinct CDR3 sequences, about 14% being singletons. The CDR3 runs 15 residues. The V gene lost 2 bases and the J gene lost 1 base, with 12 bases spanning the gap. The germline gives CDR1 SGDLS, CDR2 YYNGEE. Only a few counts were recorded for this clonotype. Its matching antigen is unknown. The chain carries TRBV9 and TRBJ2-5, with a tentative D call TRBD2 (7 bases). What was sequenced was blood. The source of this sequence is a man between 18 and 29 years old with Graves' ophthalmopathy. CDR3 in amino acids: CASSVWGGSQETQYF. CDR3 nucleotides: TGTGCCAGCAGCGTTTGGGGGGGCAGCCAAGAGACCCAGTACTTC.